This T cell receptor (beta chain) was captured by sequencing in a study of T cells in Graves' hyperthyroidism and ophthalmopathy. As to this clonotype: Its antigen is unidentified.

Researchers amplified the TCR beta CDR3 regions from RNA transcripts. RT-PCR in the first round (using the HTBI primer set) targeted the TCR CDR3. Using its own MiXCR run on the multiplex PCR reads, TCRdb lists one record per CDR3 protein. The sample has around 500,000 distinct CDR3 sequences; under 25% are singletons. CDR1 MNHEY and CDR2 SVGAGI come from the germline V gene. J gave up 2 bases and V 0 bases, and 5 bases lay outside the gene matches. This CDR3 has 17 residues. Study outcomes and limitations: Patients with ophthalmopathy were separated from those with stable hyperthyroidism by a 13 V-J model. The model predicted ophthalmopathy a median approximately six months before onset.

The sequence came from a woman in her seventies with Graves' ophthalmopathy. The chain couples TRBV6-5 to TRBJ2-2, with 8 positions matching TRBD2. The sequenced sample consisted of blood. In DNA, the CDR3 is TGTGCCAGCAGTTACTCTCGCGGGAGGATCAACACCGGGGAGCTGTTTTTT. Protein product: CASSYSRGRINTGELFF.